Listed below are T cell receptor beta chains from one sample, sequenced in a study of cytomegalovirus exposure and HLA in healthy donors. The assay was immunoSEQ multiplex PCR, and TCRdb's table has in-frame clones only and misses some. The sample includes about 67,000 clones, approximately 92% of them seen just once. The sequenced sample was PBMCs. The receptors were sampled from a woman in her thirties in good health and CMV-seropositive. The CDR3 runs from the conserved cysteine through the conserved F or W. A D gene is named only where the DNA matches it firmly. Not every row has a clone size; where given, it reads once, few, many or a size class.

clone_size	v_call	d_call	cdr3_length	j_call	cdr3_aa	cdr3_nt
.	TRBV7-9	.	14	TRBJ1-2	CASRPAGTAYGYTF	TGTGCCAGCAGGCCCGCGGGGACTGCATATGGCTACACCTTC
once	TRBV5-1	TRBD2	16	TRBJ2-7	CASSLAYSGGPHEQYF	TGCGCCAGCAGCTTGGCCTACTCGGGAGGGCCCCACGAGCAGTACTTC
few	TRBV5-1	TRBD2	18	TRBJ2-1	CASSSEGTSGGFYNEQFF	TGCGCCAGCAGCTCAGAAGGGACTAGCGGGGGCTTCTACAATGAGCAGTTCTTC
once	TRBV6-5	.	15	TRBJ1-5	CASSYSAGADQPQHF	TGTGCCAGCAGTTACTCAGCGGGGGCTGATCAGCCCCAGCATTTT
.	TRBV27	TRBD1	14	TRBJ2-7	CASSLSTTGYEQYF	TGTGCCAGCAGTTTATCGACGACAGGGTACGAGCAGTACTTC
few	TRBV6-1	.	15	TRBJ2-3	CASSEQVGGTDTQYF	TGTGCCAGCAGTGAACAGGTCGGGGGAACAGATACGCAGTATTTT
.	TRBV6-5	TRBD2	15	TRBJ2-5	CASSSPTSGQETQYF	TGTGCCAGCAGTTCCCCTACTAGCGGCCAAGAGACCCAGTACTTC
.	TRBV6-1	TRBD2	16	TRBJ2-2	CASCGGLAGYTGELFF	TGTGCCAGCTGTGGTGGGCTAGCGGGTTACACCGGGGAGCTGTTTTTT
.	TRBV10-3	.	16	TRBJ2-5	CAISEGSGQGRETQYF	TGTGCCATCAGCGAGGGTAGTGGGCAGGGGCGAGAGACCCAGTACTTC
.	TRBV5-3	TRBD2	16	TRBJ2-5	CARSLGIAGHQETQYF	TGTGCCAGAAGCTTGGGGATAGCGGGACACCAAGAGACCCAGTACTTC
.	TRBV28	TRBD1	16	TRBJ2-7	CASSSRPGQGSYEQYF	TGTGCCAGCAGTTCCCGACCGGGACAGGGATCCTACGAGCAGTACTTC
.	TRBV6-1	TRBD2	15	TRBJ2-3	CASTGAGGVWDTQYF	TGTGCCAGCACTGGAGCGGGAGGGGTGTGGGATACGCAGTATTTT
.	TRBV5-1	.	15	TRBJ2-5	CASSLTGFGQETQYF	TGCGCCAGCAGCTTGACAGGGTTCGGCCAAGAGACCCAGTACTTC
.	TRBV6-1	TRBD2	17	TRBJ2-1	CASRELAGGLYYNEQFF	TGTGCCAGCAGGGAACTAGCGGGAGGGCTTTACTACAATGAGCAGTTCTTC
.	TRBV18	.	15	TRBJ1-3	CASSPGPSSGNTIYF	TGTGCCAGCTCACCAGGGCCCTCCTCTGGAAACACCATATATTTT
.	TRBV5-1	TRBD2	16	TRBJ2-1	CASSLGTSFFGNEQFF	TGCGCCAGCAGCTTGGGGACTAGCTTTTTTGGCAATGAGCAGTTCTTC
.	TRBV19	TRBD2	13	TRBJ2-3	CASSVGLADTQYF	TGTGCCAGTAGTGTGGGACTAGCGGATACGCAGTATTTT
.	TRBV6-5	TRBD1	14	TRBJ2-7	CASSHGDSSYEQYF	TGTGCCAGCAGTCATGGGGACAGCTCCTACGAGCAGTACTTC
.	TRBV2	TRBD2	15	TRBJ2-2	CASSVRGGNTGELFF	TGTGCCAGCAGTGTTCGGGGGGGCAACACCGGGGAGCTGTTTTTT
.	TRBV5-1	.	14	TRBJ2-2	CASSLTGTTGELFF	TGCGCCAGCAGCTTGACAGGGACCACCGGGGAGCTGTTTTTT
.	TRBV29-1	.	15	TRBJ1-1	CSVEIHPRKNTEAFF	TGCAGCGTTGAGATACACCCGCGGAAAAACACTGAAGCTTTCTTT
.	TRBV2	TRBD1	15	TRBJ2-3	CASKITGVSPDTQYF	TGTGCCAGCAAAATTACAGGGGTTAGCCCAGATACGCAGTATTTT
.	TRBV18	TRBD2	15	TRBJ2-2	CASSLTSGDAGELFF	TGTGCCAGCTCCCTTACTAGCGGAGATGCCGGGGAGCTGTTTTTT
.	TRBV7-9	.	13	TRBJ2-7	CASSLGGNYEQYF	TGTGCCAGCAGCTTAGGCGGGAACTACGAGCAGTACTTC
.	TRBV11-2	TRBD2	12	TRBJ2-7	CASTVGTSEQYF	TGTGCCAGCACCGTGGGGACTAGCGAGCAGTACTTC
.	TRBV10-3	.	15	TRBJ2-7	CAISSVPSLLAEQYF	TGTGCCATCTCGTCGGTCCCATCTCTCCTAGCTGAGCAGTACTTC
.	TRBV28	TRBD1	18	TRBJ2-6	CASSFLSGGESGANVLTF	TGTGCCAGCAGTTTCCTCTCAGGGGGCGAGTCTGGGGCCAACGTCCTGACTTTC
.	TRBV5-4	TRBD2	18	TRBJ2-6	CASSILAGGTPGANVLTF	TGTGCCAGCAGCATTCTAGCGGGAGGCACCCCTGGGGCCAACGTCCTGACTTTC
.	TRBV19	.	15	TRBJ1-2	CASSSSWTARDGYTF	TGTGCCAGTAGTTCCTCCTGGACAGCCAGAGATGGCTACACCTTC
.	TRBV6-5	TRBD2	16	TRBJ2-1	CASSYSSGSSYNEQFF	TGTGCCAGCAGTTACTCGAGCGGGAGCTCCTACAATGAGCAGTTCTTC
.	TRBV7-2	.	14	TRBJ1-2	CASSFRQGNYGYTF	TGTGCCAGCAGCTTTAGGCAGGGCAACTATGGCTACACCTTC
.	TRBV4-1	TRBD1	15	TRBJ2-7	CASSQVNRGRGEQYF	TGCGCCAGCAGCCAAGTGAACAGGGGGCGGGGGGAGCAGTACTTC
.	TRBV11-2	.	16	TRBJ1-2	CASSFPAGHSNYGYTF	TGTGCCAGCAGCTTTCCGGCGGGCCACTCAAACTATGGCTACACCTTC